The 13 T cell receptor beta chains in this list originate from one sample, sequenced in a study of T cell changes during pregnancy in multiple sclerosis. Clones were sequenced by immunoSEQ multiplex PCR, and TCRdb holds only the in-frame ones, with some missing. Of roughly 93,000 clones in the sample, 91% were seen once. Sequencing used peripheral blood, obtained before pregnancy. These receptors were obtained from a female donor with multiple sclerosis, enrolled in a pregnancy study.

The chain recombines TRBV19 with TRBJ1-2; D may be TRBD1 (6 bases). Germline values: CDR1 LNHDA, CDR2 SQIVND (reference sequence). CDR3 length: 14 amino acids. The V and J ends lost 5 bases and 8 bases respectively, with 18 bases between them. CDR3 sequence: CASSAGDTGSGYTF. The CDR3 region has the DNA TGTGCCAGTAGTGCCGGGGACACGGGGTCGGGCTACACCTTC.

The chain carries TRBV13 and TRBJ2-7; 10 positions agree with TRBD2. V lost 1 base and J lost 9; bases outside the gene matches: 18. In germline, CDR1 is PRHDT, CDR2 FYEKMQ (reference sequence). This CDR3 has 18 residues. This chain's CDR3 is CASSLAGLGLAGASRQYF. Written as DNA, the CDR3 is TGTGCCAGCAGCTTAGCAGGTCTGGGGCTAGCGGGGGCCTCCAGGCAGTACTTC.

This chain links TRBV18 with TRBJ1-1; D is perhaps TRBD1 (6 bases). V shed 2 bases and J shed 0 bases, with 10 bases lying between them. CDR1 and CDR2 (germline): KGHSH, LQKENI. The CDR3 is 15 residues long. CDR3 protein: CASSPNRAVNTEAFF. The CDR3 coding sequence is TGTGCCAGCTCACCAAACAGGGCTGTGAACACTGAAGCTTTCTTT.

The V gene is TRBV9, the J gene TRBJ2-3; 8 nucleotides align to TRBD2. V dropped 4 bases and J dropped 1; count of bases not matched to a gene: 2. The CDR3 length is 14 residues. The V gene's germline CDR1 is SGDLS and CDR2 YYNGEE. The CDR3: CASSPRGGTDTQYF. Here the CDR3 DNA reads TGTGCCAGCAGCCCGCGGGGGGGCACAGATACGCAGTATTTT.

The count of this clone is one. This sequence joins TRBV9 and TRBJ2-1; perhaps TRBD2 as D (5 bases). Germline lookup yields CDR1 SGDLS and CDR2 YYNGEE. Trimming removed 0 bases from V and 3 bases from J, with 13 bases in between. CDR3 length: 16 amino acids. CDR3 sequence: CASSVGLRGSYNEQFF. CDR3 DNA: TGTGCCAGCAGCGTAGGGTTGCGAGGGAGCTACAATGAGCAGTTCTTC.

V and J are TRBV5-1 and TRBJ1-2; maybe TRBD1 (6 bases). Looked up from germline, CDR1 is SGHRS and CDR2 is YFSETQ. Between the trimmed V and J ends, which lost 0 bases and 5 bases, there was a span of 11 bases. CDR3 length equals 14 residues. CDR3 DNA: TGCGCCAGCAGCTTGGAACAGGGCGGGTATGGCTACACCTTC. Encoded protein: CASSLEQGGYGYTF.

The rearrangement joins TRBV6-1 to TRBJ2-2; TRBD2 is a possible D gene (5 bases). CDR3 size: 14 residues. V was cut by 2 bases and J by 3 bases, with 7 bases left in between. Per the germline V gene, CDR1 is MNHNS and CDR2 is SASEGT. The CDR3 sequence: CASSELAYTGELFF. The CDR3 region has the DNA TGTGCCAGCAGTGAACTAGCCTACACCGGGGAGCTGTTTTTT.

The chain employs TRBV30 and TRBJ2-5, with TRBD1 matching over 10 bases. Germline lookup yields CDR1 GTSNPN and CDR2 SVGIG (reference sequence). The J segment lost 5 bases and the V segment lost 2 bases, leaving 5 bases of the junction unmatched. The CDR3 extends over 14 amino acids. The CDR3 coding sequence is TGTGCCTGGAGTTCCGACAGGGGGCTGGAGACCCAGTACTTC. This encodes CAWSSDRGLETQYF.

V is TRBV4-3 and J is TRBJ2-7; the D gene is possibly TRBD1 (6 bases). Germline V gene data show CDR1 as LGHNA and CDR2 as YSLEER. The CDR3 loop spans 13 amino acids. Trimming took off 1 base at V and 3 bases at J, with 7 bases between the two ends. The CDR3 DNA follows: TGCGCCAGCAGCCAAGGGGGGCTCTACGAGCAGTACTTC. Protein product: CASSQGGLYEQYF.

V is TRBV27 and J is TRBJ1-1; D is possibly TRBD1 (6 bases). The CDR3 loop spans 11 amino acids. Germline V CDR1 and CDR2: MNHEY, SMNVEV (reference sequence). Trimming removed 6 bases at V and 5 bases at J, with 7 bases between. The CDR3 protein is CASRRGTEAFF. CDR3 coding DNA: TGTGCCAGCAGGAGGGGGACTGAAGCTTTCTTT.

J is TRBJ2-3 and V is TRBV7-9, with 10 bases fitting TRBD2. The CDR3 is made up of 14 amino acids. Per germline, CDR1 SEHNR and CDR2 FQNEAQ (reference sequence). J gave up 5 bases and V 7 bases, and 6 bases lay outside the gene matches. CDR3: CASTAASGGDTQYF. CDR3 bases: TGTGCCAGCACCGCGGCTAGCGGGGGAGATACGCAGTATTTT.

J is TRBJ2-7 and V is TRBV19, with TRBD2 matching 14 bases. This CDR3 is 14 amino acids long. The germline V gene encodes CDR1 LNHDA and CDR2 SQIVND (reference sequence). V trimming: 5 bases; J trimming: 5 bases; junction bases outside the gene matches: 2. For the CDR3, the DNA is TGTGCCAGTAGTCCGGGACTAGCGGGAGACGAGCAGTACTTC. Its translation: CASSPGLAGDEQYF.

The gene calls are TRBV2 and TRBJ2-2; 9 nucleotides line up with TRBD1. Per germline, CDR1 SNHLY and CDR2 FYNNEI. V was pared by 5 bases and J by 0 bases, with 4 bases of the junction left unmatched. CDR3 length: 16 residues. The CDR3 DNA reads as TGTGCCAGCAGTAGACAGGGGGTGGCGAACACCGGGGAGCTGTTTTTT. Protein: CASSRQGVANTGELFF.